This T cell receptor (beta chain) is from a study of PD-1 blockade in classical Hodgkin lymphoma. The time point here: newly diagnosed, previously untreated cHL patient sample. As regards this clone: Its antigen is not known.

The CDR3 sequence is 13 residues long. Germline lookup yields CDR1 MNHEY and CDR2 SVGAGI. The V end was cut by 6 bases, the J end by 4 bases, with 12 bases between. Overall study results and limits: According to reports, newly diagnosed patients had lower baseline TCR diversity than healthy donors, and relapsed/refractory patients had lower baseline TCR diversity still.

Produced via immunoSEQ multiplex PCR; TCRdb's table is partial and in-frame only. The sample includes about 46,000 clones, approximately 90% of them seen just once. The gene calls are TRBV6-5 and TRBJ2-5; TRBD1 might be the D (5 bases). The sample taken for sequencing was peripheral blood mononuclear cells (PBMCs). This clonotype was sampled from a human donor with classical Hodgkin lymphoma. The CDR3 is CASRTPGPETQYF. The DNA for the CDR3 is TGTGCCAGCAGGACCCCAGGGCCAGAGACCCAGTACTTC.